The 23 T cell receptor beta chains below were found in one sample sequenced in a study of T cell clones after liver transplantation. Clones were sequenced by immunoSEQ multiplex PCR, and TCRdb holds only the in-frame ones, with some missing. The sample carries tens of thousands of clones, 84% recorded once. The starting material was CD4+ T cells from blood, obtained roughly 48 months after liver transplant. These receptors were taken from a human patient who received a liver transplant. Some T cells here may be from the graft donor.

This clone was seen a few times. V gene TRBV29-1 combines with J gene TRBJ2-5, with a possible D match to TRBD2 (6 bases). Deletions cut 7 bases from V and 4 bases from J, with 19 bases between. The CDR3 has 14 amino acids. CDR1 is SQVTM and CDR2 is ANQGSEA in the germline V gene. CDR3 residues: CSAGGTGARETQYF. The CDR3, as DNA: TGCAGCGCTGGGGGGACGGGCGCCAGAGAGACCCAGTACTTC. Together with reference TRBV29-1 and TRBJ2-5, the CDR3 gives the full variable domain: SAVISQKPSRDICQRGTSLTIQCQVDSQVTMMFWYRQQPGQSLTLIATANQGSEATYESGFVIDKFPISRPNLTFSTLTVSNMSPEDSSIYLCSAGGTGARETQYFGPGTRLLVL.

This clone was observed a single time. The V gene is TRBV7-2, the J gene TRBJ1-1, with TRBD1 as a possible D gene (5 bases). The CDR3 has 14 residues. CDR1 and CDR2 (germline): SGHTA, FQGNSA. Trimming took off 2 bases at V and 7 bases at J, with 14 bases between the two ends. CDR3 nucleotide sequence: TGTGCCAGCAGCTTAAGGCCAGGGAACGGTGAAGCTTTCTTT. The encoded protein is CASSLRPGNGEAFF.

V and J are TRBV4-3 and TRBJ2-5, with D unclear. The V end lost 0 bases, the J end lost 0 bases, and 2 bases lay between the germline ends. The CDR3 is 13 amino acids. Germline-derived CDR1 and CDR2 are LGHNA and YSLEER. In DNA form, the CDR3 reads TGCGCCAGCAGCCAAGAGTACCAAGAGACCCAGTACTTC. Translating it yields CASSQEYQETQYF.

Comments on this clone: The sample carries other DNA sequences with the same CDR3. The chain employs TRBV6-4 and TRBJ1-5; 7 bases agree with TRBD1. The V gene end was trimmed by 6 bases and the J gene end by 5 bases; junction bases not matched to a gene: 4. The V gene's germline CDR1 is MRHNA and CDR2 SNTAGT. The CDR3 is 13 residues long. CDR3 sequence reads: CASSPDRDQPQHF. DNA of the CDR3: TGTGCCAGCAGCCCTGACAGGGATCAGCCCCAGCATTTT.

The CDR3 sequence: CASSLVFEAAGSGYTF. As DNA, the CDR3 is TGTGCCAGCAGCTTAGTGTTCGAGGCAGCTGGCTCTGGCTACACCTTC. The rearrangement links TRBV11-2 to TRBJ1-2; D gene unclear. The CDR3 has 16 residues. Germline V CDR1 and CDR2: SGHAT, FQNNGV. Between the trimmed V and J ends, which lost 1 base and 7 bases, there was a span of 19 bases.

CDR3 region: CASSLGQGPINEQFF. DNA for the CDR3: TGCGCCAGCAGCCTTGGACAGGGTCCAATTAATGAGCAGTTCTTC. This chain uses TRBV5-1 with TRBJ2-1; 8 bases map to TRBD1. Per the germline V gene, CDR1 is SGHRS and CDR2 is YFSETQ. The V and J ends lost 4 bases and 7 bases, in that order; junction bases with no gene match: 10. The CDR3 runs to 15 residues.

The chain carries TRBV6-4 and TRBJ2-6; D gene uncertain. The CDR3 contains 14 residues. CDR1 and CDR2 (germline): MRHNA, SNTAGT. V was trimmed by 3 bases and J by 4 bases, leaving 7 bases between them. For the CDR3, the DNA is TGTGCCAGCAGTGATCAACAGGGGGCCAACGTCCTGACTTTC. This sequence encodes CASSDQQGANVLTF.

The chain recombines TRBV19 with TRBJ1-4; no definite D call. Deletions cut 5 bases from V and 0 bases from J, with 4 bases between. This CDR3 spans 13 amino acids. Per germline, CDR1 LNHDA and CDR2 SQIVND (reference sequence). CDR3 nucleotides: TGTGCCAGTAGTTGGGCAACTAATGAAAAACTGTTTTTT. This encodes CASSWATNEKLFF.

The V gene is TRBV28, the J gene TRBJ1-2; 8 nucleotides line up with TRBD1. This CDR3 spans 13 amino acids. V lost 7 bases, J lost 4 bases, and 5 bases stayed unmatched. Germline V gives CDR1 MDHEN, CDR2 SYDVKM. CDR3 residues: CASTWTGSYGYTF. The CDR3 DNA reads as TGTGCCAGCACTTGGACAGGGTCCTATGGCTACACCTTC.

The CDR3 region has the DNA TGTGCCAGCAGTGGCGGACTTCTCGATGGCTACACCTTC. It translates to CASSGGLLDGYTF. This rearrangement joins TRBV25-1 to TRBJ1-2; D ambiguous. V was cut by 4 bases and J by 6 bases, with 12 bases left in between. Germline CDR1 reads MGHDK; CDR2 reads SYGVNS. The CDR3 spans 13 residues.

V is TRBV14 and J is TRBJ2-3; D gene ambiguous. Trimming removed 2 bases from V and 4 bases from J, with 10 bases in between. CDR3 length: 14 amino acids. Germline V gene data show CDR1 as SGHDN and CDR2 as FVKESK. CDR3 DNA: TGTGCCAGCAGCCAAAGTCACTTCCCAGATACGCAGTATTTT. It codes for CASSQSHFPDTQYF.

The V and J genes are TRBV6-6 and TRBJ2-7, with TRBD1 matching over 10 bases. With 7 bases clipped from V and 5 bases from J, the junction kept 11 bases outside the gene matches. The CDR3 extends over 15 amino acids. CDR1 is MNHNY, CDR2 SVGAGI, per germline (reference sequence). The CDR3 here is CASTICRDRGHEQYF. Written as DNA, the CDR3 is TGTGCCAGCACGATATGCCGGGACAGGGGCCACGAGCAGTACTTC.

About this clone: Distinct nucleotide sequences in the sample also encode this CDR3. V and J are TRBV10-3 and TRBJ2-5; D unresolved. This CDR3 region has 13 residues. Germline V gene data show CDR1 as ENHRY and CDR2 as SYGVKD. V was pared by 2 bases and J by 1 base, with 5 bases between. The DNA of the CDR3 is TGTGCCATCAGTGAGCGGTCCCAAGAGACCCAGTACTTC. This encodes CAISERSQETQYF.

The V call is TRBV6-5, the J call TRBJ1-5, with 9 bases that match TRBD1. This CDR3 has 14 amino acids. CDR1 is MNHEY, CDR2 SVGAGI, per germline. V trimming: 6 bases; J trimming: 5 bases; junction bases outside the gene matches: 5. The CDR3 protein is CASRPGQGHQPQHF. CDR3 sequence (DNA): TGTGCCAGCAGACCGGGACAGGGTCATCAGCCCCAGCATTTT.

This CDR3 reads CATSRGAWAHQPQHF. CDR3 coding DNA: TGTGCCACCAGCAGGGGGGCCTGGGCCCATCAGCCCCAGCATTTT. V gene TRBV15 combines with J gene TRBJ1-5; the D gene is possibly TRBD1 (6 bases). Germline lookup yields CDR1 LNHNV and CDR2 YYDKDF (reference sequence). Trimming took 3 bases from V and 5 from J, leaving 14 bases between them. The CDR3 has 15 amino acids.

This chain connects TRBV7-9 to TRBJ1-1; D call uncertain. Trimming shortened V by 1 base and J by 7 bases, and 13 bases separated the two germline ends. The V gene's germline CDR1 is SEHNR and CDR2 FQNEAQ (reference sequence). The CDR3 runs to 14 residues. CDR3 DNA sequence: TGTGCCAGCAGCTTAGACCTGCAGCACGTTGAAGCTTTCTTT. It yields the protein CASSLDLQHVEAFF.

In its sample, this clone was seen a few times. The V gene is TRBV7-9, the J gene TRBJ1-4; weak D call: TRBD1 (5 bases). This CDR3 is built from 14 residues. V dropped 2 bases and J dropped 8 bases, with 12 bases sitting between them. Germline assignment: CDR1 SEHNR and CDR2 FQNEAQ (reference sequence). The CDR3 protein is CASSLRGDREKLFF. DNA of the CDR3: TGTGCCAGCAGCTTAAGAGGGGATAGGGAAAAACTGTTTTTT. Using reference TRBV7-9 and TRBJ1-4 for the parts outside the CDR3, the full variable domain is DTGVSQNPRHKITKRGQNVTFRCDPISEHNRLYWYRQTLGQGPEFLTYFQNEAQLEKSRLLSDRFSAERPKGSFSTLEIQRTEQGDSAMYLCASSLRGDREKLFFGSGTQLSVL.

V usage is TRBV14 and J usage is TRBJ2-1; D is undetermined. CDR1 is SGHDN, CDR2 FVKESK, per germline. V lost 1 base and J lost 7, with 8 bases in between. This CDR3 comprises 13 residues. The CDR3 loop reads CASSQALGNEQFF. DNA of the CDR3: TGTGCCAGCAGCCAAGCCCTCGGGAATGAGCAGTTCTTC. Full variable domain (outside the CDR3, taken from reference TRBV14 and TRBJ2-1): EAGVTQFPSHSVIEKGQTVTLRCDPISGHDNLYWYRRVMGKEIKFLLHFVKESKQDESGMPNNRFLAERTGGTYSTLKVQPAELEDSGVYFCASSQALGNEQFFGPGTRLTVL.

The table lists this clone with a count of one. The rearrangement links TRBV19 to TRBJ2-1, with D maybe TRBD2 (6 bases). Germline CDR1 LNHDA, CDR2 SQIVND (reference sequence). Deletions cut 5 bases from V and 7 bases from J, with 18 bases between. The CDR3 length is 15 residues. The CDR3 sequence is CASSRMGGSGNEQFF. The CDR3 coding sequence is TGTGCCAGTAGTCGCATGGGGGGATCGGGTAATGAGCAGTTCTTC.

The gene calls are TRBV9 and TRBJ2-3; 8 nucleotides line up with TRBD2. Germline-derived CDR1 and CDR2 are SGDLS and YYNGEE. The CDR3 length is 17 residues. The junction had 14 bases not matched to a gene; V was cut back by 2 bases and J by 6 bases. The CDR3 sequence: CASSVRGDGRASDTQYF. In nucleotides, the CDR3 is TGTGCCAGCAGCGTCCGGGGGGACGGGAGGGCCTCCGATACGCAGTATTTT.

This clone was counted only a few times. The chain joins TRBV9 to TRBJ2-5, with 9 bases aligning to TRBD2. This CDR3 is 16 amino acids long. V trimming: 5 bases; J trimming: 0 bases; junction bases outside the gene matches: 8. Germline V gene sequence: CDR1 SGDLS, CDR2 YYNGEE. The CDR3 here is CASSRGAGGNQETQYF. DNA for the CDR3: TGTGCCAGCAGTAGGGGTGCGGGAGGGAACCAAGAGACCCAGTACTTC. The full variable domain, rest sourced from reference TRBV9 and TRBJ2-5, is DSGVTQTPKHLITATGQRVTLRCSPRSGDLSVYWYQQSLDQGLQFLIQYYNGEERAKGNILERFSAQQFPDLHSELNLSSLELGDSALYFCASSRGAGGNQETQYFGPGTRLLVL.

In regard to this clone: Mismatch with germline at one junction end may stem from a read error. The chain combines TRBV7-3 with TRBJ1-6; D may be TRBD1 (5 bases). Germline CDR1 and CDR2: SGHTA and FQGTGA. CDR3 size: 14 residues. Here the CDR3 reads CASSLWGNNSPLYF. DNA of the CDR3: TGTGCCAGCAGCTTATGGGGGAATAATTCACCCCTCTACTTT.

The V call is TRBV6-6, the J call TRBJ2-5; TRBD1 might be the D (6 bases). Germline CDR1 MNHNY, CDR2 SVGAGI (reference sequence). The CDR3 runs 16 residues. Between the trimmed V and J ends, which lost 0 bases and 2 bases, there was a span of 13 bases. CDR3 sequence reads: CASSYSVTRGQETQYF. CDR3 coding DNA: TGTGCCAGCAGTTACTCGGTAACTAGGGGGCAAGAGACCCAGTACTTC.